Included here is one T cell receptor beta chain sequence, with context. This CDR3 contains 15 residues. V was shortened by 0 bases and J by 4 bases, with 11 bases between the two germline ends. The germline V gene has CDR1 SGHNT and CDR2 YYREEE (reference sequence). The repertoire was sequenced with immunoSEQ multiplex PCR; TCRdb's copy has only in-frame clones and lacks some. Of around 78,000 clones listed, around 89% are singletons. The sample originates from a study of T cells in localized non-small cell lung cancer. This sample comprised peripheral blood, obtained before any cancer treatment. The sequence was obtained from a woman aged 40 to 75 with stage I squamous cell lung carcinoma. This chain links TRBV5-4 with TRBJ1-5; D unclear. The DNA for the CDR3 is TGTGCCAGCAGCTTGGGTCTCGGAGAGAATCAGCCCCAGCATTTT. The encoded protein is CASSLGLGENQPQHF.